These 11 T cell receptor beta chains were all obtained from the same sample, sequenced in a study of blood T cells in healthy people across ages. Next came a second PCR, run for about 7 to 12 cycles, which used a sample-barcoded 5' primer along with a J-beta primer mix. TCRdb reanalysed the 5' RACE reads using MiXCR and keeps one entry per CDR3 protein. There are under 2 million distinct CDR3 sequences in the sample; approximately 32% occur only once, and 10% to 12% lies in the top ten. Sequencing was done on a sample of blood. These receptors all come from a woman aged 25 to 39 in good health.

This clonotype was detected many times. The chain joins TRBV5-5 to TRBJ2-7, with 8 bases fitting TRBD2. The CDR3 has 18 amino acids. Germline loops: CDR1 SGHKS, CDR2 YYEKEE (reference sequence). V lost 0 bases and J lost 0; bases outside the gene matches: 11. Written as DNA, the CDR3 is TGTGCCAGCAGCTTGGCCCTGATTTTGACTAGCGTCTCCTACGAGCAGTACTTC. It specifies CASSLALILTSVSYEQYF. Combining the CDR3 with reference TRBV5-5 and TRBJ2-7 gives the whole variable domain DAGVTQSPTHLIKTRGQQVTLRCSPISGHKSVSWYQQVLGQGPQFIFQYYEKEERGRGNFPDRFSARQFPNYSSELNVNALLLGDSALYLCASSLALILTSVSYEQYFGPGTRLTVT.

A single count supports this clonotype. The rearrangement joins TRBV2 to TRBJ2-5, with TRBD2 matching 12 bases. The CDR3 length is 19 residues. Germline V gives CDR1 SNHLY, CDR2 FYNNEI. With V trimmed by 0 bases and J by 2 bases, 10 bases remained unmatched. CDR3 region: CASSEAPGLAGGTQETQYF. The CDR3, as DNA: TGTGCCAGCAGTGAAGCGCCGGGCCTAGCGGGAGGGACACAAGAGACCCAGTACTTC.

This clonotype was observed a few times. The chain carries TRBV9 and TRBJ2-7; 9 positions agree with TRBD1. The germline CDR1 and CDR2 sequences are SGDLS and YYNGEE. Losses at the gene ends were 2 bases for V and 2 bases for J; bases not matched to a gene: 5. This CDR3 contains 15 residues. The CDR3 coding sequence is TGTGCCAGCAGCGTTGGGGACAGGGCGGCCTACGAGCAGTACTTC. This encodes CASSVGDRAAYEQYF. Supplemented by reference TRBV9 and TRBJ2-7, the full variable domain reads DSGVTQTPKHLITATGQRVTLRCSPRSGDLSVYWYQQSLDQGLQFLIQYYNGEERAKGNILERFSAQQFPDLHSELNLSSLELGDSALYFCASSVGDRAAYEQYFGPGTRLTVT.

This clonotype has just a few counts. DNA for the CDR3: TGCGCCAGCAGGAGGGACCCCTTGACTAGCGGGAGTTCTTCCTACGAGCAGTACTTC. It codes for CASRRDPLTSGSSSYEQYF. The chain couples TRBV10-1 to TRBJ2-7, with TRBD2 matching 12 bases. The germline V gene has CDR1 WNHNN and CDR2 SYGVQD (reference sequence). V shed 6 bases and J 1 base; nucleotides not matched to a gene: 16. There are 19 residues in the CDR3.

The chain has TRBV30 and TRBJ1-4; D may be TRBD1 (6 bases). Germline values: CDR1 GTSNPN, CDR2 SVGIG (reference sequence). V was pared by 1 base and J by 7 bases, with 10 bases between. CDR3 length: 13 residues. As DNA, the CDR3 is TGTGCCTGGAGTGGGACAGTGATTGAAAAACTGTTTTTT. Amino acids: CAWSGTVIEKLFF.

This clonotype appeared a few times. A much larger clonotype is one base distant, so this may be a read error. CDR3 amino acids: CSAVVTGLAGEQYF. As DNA, the CDR3 is TGCAGCGCCGTCGTAACGGGACTAGCGGGAGAGCAGTACTTC. V is TRBV29-1 and J is TRBJ2-5; TRBD2 matches at 14 bases. V lost 7 bases to trimming and J lost 11 bases; unmatched junction nucleotides: 12. Germline V lookup: CDR1 SQVTM, CDR2 ANQGSEA. The CDR3 is 14 amino acids.

This clonotype was picked up a small number of times. The CDR3 loop is CASSRFSGGRTDTQYF. CDR3 in DNA: TGTGCCAGCAGCAGATTTAGCGGGGGTCGCACAGATACGCAGTATTTT. This chain joins TRBV7-3 and TRBJ2-3; 9 bases align to TRBD2. The CDR3 contains 16 residues. The germline gives CDR1 SGHTA, CDR2 FQGTGA. Germline trimming cut 5 bases from V and 1 base from J; bases unmatched to any gene: 7.

V usage is TRBV25-1 and J usage is TRBJ2-7; D possibly matches TRBD1 or TRBD2 (5 bases each). This CDR3 region has 15 residues. Germline CDR1 is MGHDK and CDR2 is SYGVNS. The V end was cut by 6 bases, the J end by 1 base, with 16 bases between. The CDR3 protein is CASSGTSYLSYEQYF. CDR3 in DNA: TGTGCCAGCAGCGGGACCTCGTACCTTTCCTACGAGCAGTACTTC.

In nucleotides, the CDR3 is TGTGCCAGCAGCTCGCCCCTGTCCTACGAGCGGTACTTC. This sequence encodes CASSSPLSYERYF. This rearrangement joins TRBV7-8 to TRBJ2-5, with D unclear. CDR3 size: 13 residues. The V end lost 4 bases, the J end lost 13 bases, and 19 bases lay between the germline ends. Germline CDR1 reads SGHVS; CDR2 reads FQNEAQ.

This clonotype was recorded at least ten times. The chain is built from TRBV10-3 and TRBJ2-5; TRBD1 matches 7 bases. With 2 bases clipped from V and 5 bases from J, the junction kept 5 bases outside the gene matches. The CDR3 has 14 residues. Germline CDR1 and CDR2: ENHRY and SYGVKD. The CDR3 region is CAISEGDSTETQYF. The CDR3 DNA is TGTGCCATCAGTGAGGGGGACAGCACGGAGACCCAGTACTTC.

This clonotype appeared a single time. The V and J genes are TRBV11-2 and TRBJ2-2, with D possibly TRBD2 on 5 matching bases. CDR3 length: 15 amino acids. The ends were cut back, 5 bases at V and 8 bases at J, with 18 bases in the middle. Germline CDR1 SGHAT, CDR2 FQNNGV. Here the CDR3 DNA reads TGTGCCAGCAGCCCGAGAATCGGACTTTCGGGGGAGCTGTTTTTT. Translating it yields CASSPRIGLSGELFF.